This T cell receptor beta chain was retrieved from a study of T-cell reconstitution after alpha-beta-depleted transplantation in children. Regarding the study as a whole: When one year had passed after transplant, most T-cell counts and diversity came from newly produced T cells. Surviving recipient T cells and thymic progenitors underlay high day-60 TCRbeta diversity in some patients. About two months after transplant, alpha-beta T cells reportedly came from several hundred expanded graft clones.

Germline CDR1 and CDR2: SGHTA and FQGNSA. This CDR3 has 15 residues. Trimming took off 1 base at V and 0 bases at J, with 10 bases between the two ends. Comments on this clonotype: Its antigen is currently unknown.

The authors prepared the TCRbeta library with unique molecular identifiers. A single record per CDR3 protein comes from TCRdb applying MiXCR to the PCR reads. The data show about 980,000 distinct CDR3 sequences, about 26% seen once. This chain joins TRBV7-2 and TRBJ2-7, with D uncertain. The clonotype comes from a boy under two years old who had a stem cell transplant for SCID, so the T cells may come from the graft donor. The sequencing used PBMCs, mostly from graft donor cells, collected 360 days after TCRalphabeta/CD19-depleted stem cell transplant. The CDR3 here is CASSLESLGSYEQYF. The CDR3 DNA sequence: TGTGCCAGCAGCTTAGAGTCTCTGGGCTCCTACGAGCAGTACTTC.